The 13 T cell receptor beta chains in this list originate from one sample, sequenced in a study of cytomegalovirus exposure and HLA in healthy donors. The PCR used 60 Vbeta and 13 Jbeta primers. The assay was immunoSEQ multiplex PCR, and TCRdb's table has in-frame clones only and misses some. Of tens of thousands of clones listed, roughly nine tenths are singletons. The sequenced sample consisted of PBMCs. These TCRs come from a woman between 18 and 29 years old in good health and CMV-seronegative.

This chain joins TRBV30 and TRBJ1-1; tentatively, D is TRBD1 (6 bases). Germline values: CDR1 GTSNPN, CDR2 SVGIG (reference sequence). The CDR3 totals 13 residues. The ends were cut back, 3 bases at V and 3 bases at J, with 11 bases in the middle. For the CDR3, the DNA is TGTGCCTGGAGGAGGGGGGGGTACACTGAAGCTTTCTTT. This encodes CAWRRGGYTEAFF.

This chain connects TRBV7-2 to TRBJ2-5, with 9 nucleotides matching TRBD2. V was clipped by 0 bases and J by 5 bases; unmatched bases: 10. This CDR3 has 17 amino acids. Germline loops: CDR1 SGHTA, CDR2 FQGNSA. The CDR3 here is CASSLAMTSGYYETQYF. CDR3 in DNA: TGTGCCAGCAGCTTAGCTATGACTAGCGGATACTACGAGACCCAGTACTTC.

The rearrangement uses TRBV7-3 and TRBJ2-6; no clear D gene. The CDR3 extends over 17 amino acids. Trimming took off 0 bases at V and 0 bases at J, with 9 bases between the two ends. CDR1 is SGHTA, CDR2 FQGTGA, per germline. CDR3 in DNA: TGTGCCAGCAGCTTAACGGGCAGCTCCTCTGGGGCCAACGTCCTGACTTTC. Translated: CASSLTGSSSGANVLTF.

This chain links TRBV6-1 with TRBJ2-1; 8 positions match TRBD1. This CDR3 has 16 residues. With V trimmed by 6 bases and J by 8 bases, 15 bases remained unmatched. Germline CDR1 and CDR2: MNHNS and SASEGT. CDR3 in DNA: TGTGCCAGCAGGGAAATACAGGGGGTAGCTCGCCATGAGCAGTTCTTC. Translation: CASREIQGVARHEQFF.

The V call is TRBV6-5, the J call TRBJ1-5; TRBD1 agrees at 9 bases. The CDR3 consists of 16 residues. Trimming cost V 2 bases and J 4 bases; bases outside gene matches: 6. From germline, CDR1 is MNHEY and CDR2 SVGAGI. CDR3 region: CASSYTRTGDNQPQHF. The CDR3 DNA sequence: TGTGCCAGCAGTTACACCAGGACAGGGGATAATCAGCCCCAGCATTTT.

V gene TRBV6-6 combines with J gene TRBJ2-2; maybe TRBD1 (5 bases). Per germline, CDR1 MNHNY and CDR2 SVGAGI (reference sequence). The V gene lost 0 bases and the J gene lost 6 bases, with 8 bases spanning the gap. This CDR3 spans 14 amino acids. The CDR3 here is CASSYSLGAGELFF. The CDR3 coding sequence is TGTGCCAGCAGTTACTCGTTAGGGGCCGGGGAGCTGTTTTTT.

The V gene is TRBV28, the J gene TRBJ2-1; D ambiguous. V was shortened by 6 bases and J by 3 bases, with 3 bases between the two germline ends. In germline, CDR1 is MDHEN, CDR2 SYDVKM. This CDR3 comprises 11 residues. For the CDR3, the DNA is TGTGCCAGCAGCCACTACAATGAGCAGTTCTTC. Its translation is CASSHYNEQFF.

This chain uses TRBV7-3 with TRBJ1-5; 7 positions match TRBD1. The CDR3 consists of 13 residues. Trimming removed 5 bases from V and 4 bases from J; junction bases left unmatched: 2. Germline V gives CDR1 SGHTA, CDR2 FQGTGA. The CDR3 loop is CASSLTGNQPQHF. CDR3 coding DNA: TGTGCCAGCAGCCTGACAGGGAATCAGCCCCAGCATTTT. Supplemented by reference TRBV7-3 and TRBJ1-5, the full variable domain reads GAGVSQTPSNKVTEKGKYVELRCDPISGHTALYWYRQSLGQGPEFLIYFQGTGAADDSGLPNDRFFAVRPEGSVSTLKIQRTERGDSAVYLCASSLTGNQPQHFGDGTRLSIL.

V is TRBV19 and J is TRBJ2-2, with 13 bases that match TRBD2. The CDR3 loop spans 16 amino acids. After removal of 11 bases from V and 1 base from J, the junction contained 7 bases not matched to a gene. CDR1 and CDR2 from the germline V gene are LNHDA and SQIVND (reference sequence). CDR3 nucleotide sequence: TGTGCCTCCCTCGGGACTAGCGGGGAGAACACCGGGGAGCTGTTTTTT. It encodes CASLGTSGENTGELFF.

The CDR3 DNA sequence: TGTGCCAGCAGCTTCCAGGACAGGGTAAGCTCCTATAATTCACCCCTCCACTTT. Its protein product is CASSFQDRVSSYNSPLHF. The genes are TRBV9 and TRBJ1-6, with TRBD1 matching 8 bases. Trimming at V came to 4 bases and at J to 0 bases, leaving 9 bases not matched to a gene. CDR1 and CDR2 from the germline V gene are SGDLS and YYNGEE. The length of the CDR3 is 18 residues.

J is TRBJ2-7 and V is TRBV25-1; the D is unclear. Germline V gives CDR1 MGHDK, CDR2 SYGVNS. V was pared by 4 bases and J by 4 bases, with 5 bases between. This CDR3 has 11 residues. CDR3 protein: CASSGTYEQYF. For the CDR3, the DNA is TGTGCCAGCAGTGGAACTTACGAGCAGTACTTC.

The J gene is TRBJ2-7, the V gene TRBV19, with TRBD1 matching 8 bases. After removal of 6 bases from V and 5 bases from J, the junction contained 9 bases not matched to a gene. CDR3 length: 14 amino acids. Germline V gene data show CDR1 as LNHDA and CDR2 as SQIVND (reference sequence). DNA for the CDR3: TGTGCCAGTAGCGAGCAGGGGGCTAGCGACGAGCAGTACTTC. Translating gives CASSEQGASDEQYF.

The gene calls are TRBV19 and TRBJ2-3; 7 nucleotides match TRBD2. V lost 6 bases to trimming and J lost 3 bases; unmatched junction nucleotides: 0. The CDR3 loop spans 12 amino acids. Germline V gene sequence: CDR1 LNHDA, CDR2 SQIVND (reference sequence). The CDR3 sequence is CASRGGTDTQYF. In DNA form, the CDR3 reads TGTGCCAGTAGGGGGGGGACAGATACGCAGTATTTT.